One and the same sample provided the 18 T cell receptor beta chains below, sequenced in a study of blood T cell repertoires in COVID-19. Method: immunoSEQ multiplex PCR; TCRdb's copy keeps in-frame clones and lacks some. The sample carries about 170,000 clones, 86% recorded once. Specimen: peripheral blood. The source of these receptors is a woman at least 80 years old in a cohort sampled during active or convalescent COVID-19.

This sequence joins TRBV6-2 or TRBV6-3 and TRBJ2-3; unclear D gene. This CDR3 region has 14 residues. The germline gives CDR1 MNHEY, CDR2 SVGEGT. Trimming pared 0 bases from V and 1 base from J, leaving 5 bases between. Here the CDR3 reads CASSYSAGTDTQYF. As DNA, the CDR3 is TGTGCCAGCAGTTACTCGGCGGGCACAGATACGCAGTATTTT.

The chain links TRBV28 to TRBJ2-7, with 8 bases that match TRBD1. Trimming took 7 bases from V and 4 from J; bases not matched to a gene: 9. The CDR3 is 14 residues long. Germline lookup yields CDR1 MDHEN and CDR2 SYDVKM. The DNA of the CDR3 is TGTGCCAGCAAGTCCGGGACAGGCCAATACGAGCAGTACTTC. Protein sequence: CASKSGTGQYEQYF.

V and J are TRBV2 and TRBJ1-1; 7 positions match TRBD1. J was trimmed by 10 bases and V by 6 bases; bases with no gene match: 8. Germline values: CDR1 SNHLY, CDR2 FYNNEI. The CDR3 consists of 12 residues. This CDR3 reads CASSPTGFVAFF. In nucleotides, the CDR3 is TGTGCCAGCAGCCCGACAGGGTTTGTAGCTTTCTTT.

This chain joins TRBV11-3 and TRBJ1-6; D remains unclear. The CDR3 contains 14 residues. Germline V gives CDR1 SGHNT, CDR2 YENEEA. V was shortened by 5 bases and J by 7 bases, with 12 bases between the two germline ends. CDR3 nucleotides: TGTGCCAGCAGCGCAATAGCTGCGAATTCACCCCTCCACTTT. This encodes CASSAIAANSPLHF.

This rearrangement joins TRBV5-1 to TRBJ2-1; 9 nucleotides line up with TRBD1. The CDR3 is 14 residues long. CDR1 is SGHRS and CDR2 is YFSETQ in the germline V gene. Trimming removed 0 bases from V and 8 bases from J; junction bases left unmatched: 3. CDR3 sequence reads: CASSLGQGVHEQFF. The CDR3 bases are TGCGCCAGCAGCTTGGGACAGGGGGTTCATGAGCAGTTCTTC. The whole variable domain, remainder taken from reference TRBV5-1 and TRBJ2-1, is KAGVTQTPRYLIKTRGQQVTLSCSPISGHRSVSWYQQTPGQGLQFLFEYFSETQRNKGNFPGRFSGRQFSNSRSEMNVSTLELGDSALYLCASSLGQGVHEQFFGPGTRLTVL.

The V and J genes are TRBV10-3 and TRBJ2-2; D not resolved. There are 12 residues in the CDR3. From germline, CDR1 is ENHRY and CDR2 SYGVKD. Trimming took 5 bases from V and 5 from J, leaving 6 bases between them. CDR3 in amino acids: CAISTPTGELFF. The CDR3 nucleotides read TGTGCCATCAGTACACCGACCGGGGAGCTGTTTTTT.

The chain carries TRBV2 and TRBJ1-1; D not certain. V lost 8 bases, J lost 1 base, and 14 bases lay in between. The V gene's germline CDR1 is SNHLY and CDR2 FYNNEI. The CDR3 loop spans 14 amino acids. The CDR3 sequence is CASLRVLSNTEAFF. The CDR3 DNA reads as TGTGCCAGCCTCCGGGTGCTCTCGAACACTGAAGCTTTCTTT. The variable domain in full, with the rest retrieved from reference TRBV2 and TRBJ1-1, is EPEVTQTPSHQVTQMGQEVILRCVPISNHLYFYWYRQILGQKVEFLVSFYNNEISEKSEIFDDQFSVERPDGSNFTLKIRSTKLEDSAMYFCASLRVLSNTEAFFGQGTRLTVV.

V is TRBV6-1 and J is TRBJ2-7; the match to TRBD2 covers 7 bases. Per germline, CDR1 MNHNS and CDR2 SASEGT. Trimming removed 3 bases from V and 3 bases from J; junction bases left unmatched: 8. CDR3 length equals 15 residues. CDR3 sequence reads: CASSELASGGYEQYF. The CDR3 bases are TGTGCCAGCAGTGAGCTGGCTAGCGGTGGCTACGAGCAGTACTTC.

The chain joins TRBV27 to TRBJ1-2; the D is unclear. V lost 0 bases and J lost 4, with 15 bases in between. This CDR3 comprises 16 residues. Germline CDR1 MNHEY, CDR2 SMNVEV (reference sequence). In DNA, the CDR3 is TGTGCCAGCAGTTTATCGATACAGCCCGGGAGCTATGGCTACACCTTC. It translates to CASSLSIQPGSYGYTF.

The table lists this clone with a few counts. CDR3 coding DNA: TGTGCCAGCTCAACCAGCTCCTACGAGCAGTACTTC. Protein: CASSTSSYEQYF. The V call is TRBV18, the J call TRBJ2-7; D is uncertain. With 5 bases removed from V and 0 bases from J, the gap between germline ends came to 5 bases. CDR3 length: 12 residues. CDR1 and CDR2 from the germline V gene are KGHSH and LQKENI.

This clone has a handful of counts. The DNA of the CDR3 is TGTGCCAGCAGTCAACTAGCGCTCGCGAACACCGGGGAGCTGTTTTTT. As protein: CASSQLALANTGELFF. The V and J genes are TRBV27 and TRBJ2-2, with 7 bases fitting TRBD2. This CDR3 is built from 16 residues. Trimming took 5 bases from V and 0 from J; bases not matched to a gene: 6. Germline V lookup: CDR1 MNHEY, CDR2 SMNVEV (reference sequence).

The CDR3 here is CASTPGQGNSPLHF. The DNA of the CDR3 is TGTGCCAGCACTCCGGGACAGGGTAATTCACCCCTCCACTTT. This sequence joins TRBV11-2 and TRBJ1-6, with 9 nucleotides matching TRBD1. The CDR3 is 14 amino acids. The trim removed 7 bases at V and 6 bases at J, leaving 4 bases unmatched. Germline V gives CDR1 SGHAT, CDR2 FQNNGV.

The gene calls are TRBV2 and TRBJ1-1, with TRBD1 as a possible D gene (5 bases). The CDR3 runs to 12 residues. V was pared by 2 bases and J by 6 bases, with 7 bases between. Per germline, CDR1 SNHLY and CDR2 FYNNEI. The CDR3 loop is CASSEQGSEAFF. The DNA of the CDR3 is TGTGCCAGCAGTGAACAGGGATCTGAAGCTTTCTTT.

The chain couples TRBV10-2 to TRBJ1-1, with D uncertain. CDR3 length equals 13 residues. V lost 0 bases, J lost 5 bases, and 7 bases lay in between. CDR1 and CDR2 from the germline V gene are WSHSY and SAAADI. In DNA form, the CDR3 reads TGCGCCAGCAGTGAGTCGAAACATACTGAAGCTTTCTTT. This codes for CASSESKHTEAFF.

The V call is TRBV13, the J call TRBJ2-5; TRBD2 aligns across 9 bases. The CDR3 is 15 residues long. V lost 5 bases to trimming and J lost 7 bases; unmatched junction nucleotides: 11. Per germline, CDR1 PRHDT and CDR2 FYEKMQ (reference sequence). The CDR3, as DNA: TGTGCCAGCAGCCGCCGGGCGGGAGGGCCGGGGACCCAGTACTTC. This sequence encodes CASSRRAGGPGTQYF.

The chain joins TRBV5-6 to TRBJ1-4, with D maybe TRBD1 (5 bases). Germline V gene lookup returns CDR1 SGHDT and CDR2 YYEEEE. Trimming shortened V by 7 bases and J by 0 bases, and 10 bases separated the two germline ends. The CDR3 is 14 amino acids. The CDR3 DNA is TGTGCCAGCGCAGGGTGGACAACTAATGAAAAACTGTTTTTT. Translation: CASAGWTTNEKLFF.

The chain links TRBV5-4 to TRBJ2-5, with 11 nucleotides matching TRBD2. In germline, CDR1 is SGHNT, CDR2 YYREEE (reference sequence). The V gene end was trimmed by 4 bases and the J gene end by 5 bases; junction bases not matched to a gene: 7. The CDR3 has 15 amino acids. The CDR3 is CASSVSGGAKETQYF. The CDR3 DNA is TGTGCCAGCAGCGTTAGCGGGGGGGCCAAGGAGACCCAGTACTTC.

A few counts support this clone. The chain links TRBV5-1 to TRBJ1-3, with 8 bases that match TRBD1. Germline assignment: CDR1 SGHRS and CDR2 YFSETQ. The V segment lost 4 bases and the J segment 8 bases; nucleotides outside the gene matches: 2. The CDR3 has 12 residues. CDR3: CASSGQGDTIYF. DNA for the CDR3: TGCGCCAGCAGCGGACAGGGAGACACCATATATTTT.